Presented here are 30 T cell receptor beta chains from one specimen sequenced in a study of T cell repertoires in cytomegalovirus infection. TCRdb fed the reads into MiXCR, producing one record per CDR3 protein. The data contain roughly 500,000 distinct CDR3 sequences, 15% to 20% of them singletons. The material sequenced was CD8+ T cells from PBMCs. All receptors derive from a human donor in good health (CMV status not recorded). Some clones in this sample may be carry-over from other donors' samples.

This clonotype was picked up many times. V and J are TRBV7-9 and TRBJ2-5; 9 bases agree with TRBD1. Losses at the gene ends were 5 bases for V and 1 base for J; bases not matched to a gene: 11. This CDR3 contains 17 residues. Germline-derived CDR1 and CDR2 are SEHNR and FQNEAQ (reference sequence). This CDR3 reads CASSDLDRGLVQETQYF. DNA of the CDR3: TGTGCCAGCAGCGACCTGGACAGGGGCCTGGTCCAAGAGACCCAGTACTTC.

This clonotype was seen only a few times. The chain employs TRBV27 and TRBJ2-7; D may be TRBD2 (6 bases). The CDR3 totals 14 residues. The V gene lost 5 bases and the J gene lost 3 bases, with 14 bases spanning the gap. Per the germline V gene, CDR1 is MNHEY and CDR2 is SMNVEV (reference sequence). The chain's CDR3 is CASSPSGLYYEQYF. CDR3 nucleotides: TGTGCCAGCAGTCCATCGGGACTCTACTACGAGCAGTACTTC.

This clonotype appeared many times. The chain employs TRBV7-3 and TRBJ2-6, with 9 positions matching TRBD1. CDR3 size: 18 residues. The germline gives CDR1 SGHTA, CDR2 FQGTGA. The junction had 8 bases not matched to a gene; V was cut back by 5 bases and J by 0 bases. DNA for the CDR3: TGTGCCAGCAGCACCTCGGGACAGGGCTTCTCTGGGGCCAACGTCCTGACTTTC. Residues: CASSTSGQGFSGANVLTF.

The table lists this clonotype with a count of one. A much larger clonotype is one base distant, so this may be a read error. Since the CDR3 does not end with the conserved phenylalanine or tryptophan, this likely comes from a read error. This rearrangement joins TRBV7-9 to TRBJ2-7; TRBD2 matches 7 bases. V gave up 4 bases and J gave up 0 bases; unmatched junction bases: 6. The CDR3 is 15 residues long. Per the germline V gene, CDR1 is SEHNR and CDR2 is FQNEAQ (reference sequence). For the CDR3, the DNA is TGTGCCAGCAGCTCCCGAGCGGGGAGCTCCTACGAGCAGTACTTA. Residues: CASSSRAGSSYEQYL.

The CDR3 DNA is TGTGCCAGCACTTCCTTTTCCTTAGCCGATGAGCAGTTCTTC. As protein: CASTSFSLADEQFF. The V and J genes are TRBV28 and TRBJ2-1; D gene uncertain. Per germline, CDR1 MDHEN and CDR2 SYDVKM. V lost 7 bases, J lost 8 bases, and 18 bases lay in between. The CDR3 totals 14 residues.

On this clonotype itself: The CDR3 ends on some other residue instead of the conserved phenylalanine or tryptophan, so this is likely a read error. The DNA is omitted, as the CDR3 cannot be located on it reliably, and the CDR3 follows TCRdb's listing. The rearrangement links TRBV11-2 to TRBJ2-1; the D call TRBD2 from the table was never checked on the DNA. The CDR3 is made up of 19 amino acids, end residues included. Germline CDR1 and CDR2: SGHAT and FQNNGV. The CDR3 region is CASSRPLAGGSSSYNEQLL.

This clonotype turned up a few times. V usage is TRBV29-1 and J usage is TRBJ2-7, with D possibly TRBD2 on 6 matching bases. V dropped 1 base and J dropped 0 bases, with 13 bases sitting between them. Germline lookup yields CDR1 SQVTM and CDR2 ANQGSEA. CDR3 size: 15 residues. DNA of the CDR3: TGCAGCGTTGAAGGCCGGGCGGGGACCTCCTACGAGCAGTACTTC. Translation: CSVEGRAGTSYEQYF.

In this sample, this clonotype turned up a few times. This sequence joins TRBV5-1 and TRBJ2-1; TRBD2 aligns across 9 bases. Germline CDR1 SGHRS, CDR2 YFSETQ. The CDR3 totals 19 residues. V shed 3 bases, J shed 0 bases, and the junction held 13 bases outside the gene matches. CDR3 coding DNA: TGCGCCAGCAGCTCTCGACTAGCGGAGAGACTCCACTCCTACAATGAGCAGTTCTTC. Protein product: CASSSRLAERLHSYNEQFF.

The chain carries TRBV19 and TRBJ2-3; TRBD1 matches 9 bases. This CDR3 has 15 amino acids. CDR1 LNHDA and CDR2 SQIVND come from the germline V gene (reference sequence). J was trimmed by 4 bases and V by 1 base; bases with no gene match: 3. CDR3 DNA: TGTGCCAGTAGTATAGGGGACAGGGACCCAGATACGCAGTATTTT. Translation: CASSIGDRDPDTQYF. The full variable domain, completed using reference TRBV19 and TRBJ2-3, is DGGITQSPKYLFRKEGQNVTLSCEQNLNHDAMYWYRQDPGQGLRLIYYSQIVNDFQKGDIAEGYSVSREKKESFPLTVTSAQKNPTAFYLCASSIGDRDPDTQYFGPGTRLTVL.

This clonotype was counted at least ten times. The chain carries TRBV28 and TRBJ2-7, with a tentative D call TRBD2 (5 bases). This CDR3 region has 11 residues. Germline V gene sequence: CDR1 MDHEN, CDR2 SYDVKM. V lost 7 bases and J 3 bases, leaving 7 bases between the germline ends. CDR3 sequence: CASIRGYEQYF. The DNA of the CDR3 is TGTGCCAGCATCCGGGGCTACGAGCAGTACTTC.

This clonotype showed up many times. V is TRBV4-1 and J is TRBJ1-6; D is unresolved. The CDR3 runs to 17 residues. Germline CDR1 is MGHRA and CDR2 is YSYEKL. Trimming pared 0 bases from V and 0 bases from J, leaving 9 bases between. The CDR3 spells CASSQDTPSSYNSPLHF. The CDR3, as DNA: TGCGCCAGCAGCCAAGATACTCCGAGCTCCTATAATTCACCCCTCCACTTT.

About this clonotype itself: With a much larger clone just one base away, this may be a read error. The chain uses TRBV7-4 and TRBJ1-1; 10 bases are shared with TRBD1. This CDR3 region has 14 residues. The V gene's germline CDR1 is SGHVT and CDR2 SQSDAQ. CDR3 in DNA: TGTGCCAGCAACCATGACAGGGGGCTTACTGAAGCTTTATTT. It is translated as CASNHDRGLTEALF. The variable domain in full, completed from reference TRBV7-4 and TRBJ1-1, reads GAGVSQSPRYKVAKRGRDVALRCDSISGHVTLYWYRQTLGQGSEVLTYSQSDAQRDKSGRPSGRFSAERPERSVSTLKIQRTEQGDSAVYLCASNHDRGLTEALFGQGTRLTVV.

The chain joins TRBV27 to TRBJ1-5, with 7 bases matching TRBD1. V shed 2 bases and J 9 bases; nucleotides not matched to a gene: 7. The CDR3 totals 14 residues. CDR1 and CDR2 from the germline V gene are MNHEY and SMNVEV (reference sequence). CDR3 nucleotides: TGTGCCAGCAGTTTAGGGGGACAGTCAGGGCCCCAGCATTTT. Translation: CASSLGGQSGPQHF.

CDR3 sequence reads: CASSLGQGSQPQHF. The CDR3 DNA follows: TGTGCCAGCAGTTTGGGACAGGGGTCACAGCCCCAGCATTTT. The V call is TRBV27, the J call TRBJ1-5; 10 bases agree with TRBD1. V lost 3 bases, J lost 7 bases, and 3 bases stayed unmatched. CDR3 length equals 14 residues. Germline CDR1 and CDR2: MNHEY and SMNVEV (reference sequence).

The J gene is TRBJ1-2, the V gene TRBV9; no clear D. Trimming removed 0 bases at V and 3 bases at J, with 12 bases between. The CDR3 sequence is 15 residues long. CDR1 is SGDLS and CDR2 is YYNGEE in the germline V gene. The CDR3 protein is CASSVASAGYYGYTF. The CDR3 DNA is TGTGCCAGCAGCGTAGCGTCTGCGGGGTACTATGGCTACACCTTC.

This clonotype was picked up a small number of times. This sequence joins TRBV19 and TRBJ2-7, with D perhaps matching TRBD1 (6 bases). The germline V gene has CDR1 LNHDA and CDR2 SQIVND (reference sequence). The CDR3 has 13 residues. The ends were cut back, 5 bases at V and 2 bases at J, with 10 bases in the middle. The CDR3, as DNA: TGTGCCAGTAGTGACAAGGGGGCCTACGAGCAGTACTTC. It encodes CASSDKGAYEQYF.

This clonotype was seen a few times. The rearrangement uses TRBV20-1 and TRBJ2-5; 10 positions match TRBD2. The CDR3 runs 14 residues. In germline, CDR1 is DFQATT, CDR2 SNEGSKA (reference sequence). The ends lost 6 bases at V and 3 bases at J; junction bases unmatched: 7. CDR3 region: CSAPGLATKETQYF. The CDR3 nucleotides read TGCAGTGCCCCGGGACTAGCGACCAAAGAGACCCAGTACTTC.

This clonotype has at least ten counts. The genes are TRBV7-8 and TRBJ2-5; D unresolved. CDR1 is SGHVS and CDR2 is FQNEAQ in the germline V gene. V was shortened by 1 base and J by 1 base, with 10 bases between the two germline ends. This CDR3 is built from 15 residues. CDR3 nucleotide sequence: TGTGCCAGCAGCTTAGTAATACGGGTCCAAGAGACCCAGTACTTC. This sequence encodes CASSLVIRVQETQYF.

This clonotype was observed at least ten times. The chain links TRBV27 to TRBJ2-1, with D tentatively TRBD1 or TRBD2 (5 bases each). CDR3 length: 15 amino acids. V was cut by 5 bases and J by 2 bases, with 13 bases left in between. Per the germline V gene, CDR1 is MNHEY and CDR2 is SMNVEV (reference sequence). As DNA, the CDR3 is TGTGCCAGCAGTGCTTCGGGACCGACCTACAATGAGCAGTTCTTC. Protein: CASSASGPTYNEQFF.

In its sample, this clonotype was seen a few times. The rearrangement uses TRBV19 and TRBJ1-6; D might be TRBD1 (6 bases). The germline V and J ends were trimmed by 9 bases and 4 bases, with 13 bases remaining between them. This CDR3 is 14 amino acids long. Germline V gene lookup returns CDR1 LNHDA and CDR2 SQIVND (reference sequence). This CDR3 is CASRGPDYNSPLHF. CDR3 in DNA: TGTGCCAGCAGGGGCCCGGATTATAATTCACCCCTCCACTTT.

This clonotype was recorded many times. The rearrangement links TRBV7-9 to TRBJ2-2; 12 positions agree with TRBD2. This CDR3 has 17 residues. CDR1 SEHNR and CDR2 FQNEAQ come from the germline V gene (reference sequence). The ends lost 5 bases at V and 4 bases at J; junction bases unmatched: 8. The CDR3, as DNA: TGTGCCAGCAGCGCCTCGACTAGCGGGAGCGGCACCGGGGAGCTGTTTTTT. The encoded protein is CASSASTSGSGTGELFF. Based on the CDR3 plus reference TRBV7-9 and TRBJ2-2, the full variable domain is DTGVSQNPRHKITKRGQNVTFRCDPISEHNRLYWYRQTLGQGPEFLTYFQNEAQLEKSRLLSDRFSAERPKGSFSTLEIQRTEQGDSAMYLCASSASTSGSGTGELFFGEGSRLTVL.

This chain uses TRBV19 with TRBJ2-2, with D hard to call. This CDR3 contains 13 residues. CDR1 LNHDA and CDR2 SQIVND come from the germline V gene (reference sequence). The germline V and J ends were trimmed by 8 bases and 1 base, with 8 bases remaining between them. CDR3 DNA: TGTGCCAGTGGCCCAGTGAACACCGGGGAGCTGTTTTTT. This encodes CASGPVNTGELFF.

This clonotype has only a few counts. This chain links TRBV4-2 with TRBJ1-2; D unclear. The CDR3 sequence is 15 residues long. The germline CDR1 and CDR2 sequences are LGHNA and YNFKEQ. The ends were cut back, 1 base at V and 2 bases at J, with 11 bases in the middle. The CDR3 reads CASSQGRSGNYGYTF. CDR3 nucleotides: TGTGCCAGCAGCCAAGGGCGTTCGGGGAACTATGGCTACACCTTC.

This clonotype was seen just once. Sequence at one end of the junction differs from germline and may be a read error. The CDR3 sequence is CASSLTGDSQPQLF. CDR3 DNA sequence: TGTGCCAGCAGCTTGACAGGGGACAGTCAGCCCCAGCTTTTT. The J gene is TRBJ1-5, the V gene TRBV7-9, with 8 positions matching TRBD1. CDR1 is SEHNR, CDR2 FQNEAQ, per germline (reference sequence). The CDR3 loop spans 14 amino acids.

This clonotype has a single count. V and J are TRBV27 and TRBJ2-7; no firm D call. This CDR3 is 12 amino acids long. Germline CDR1 is MNHEY and CDR2 is SMNVEV (reference sequence). V lost 5 bases to trimming and J lost 6 bases, with 11 bases between them. For the CDR3, the DNA is TGTGCCAGCAGTCCCCCTTCCGGCGAGCAGTACTTC. It encodes CASSPPSGEQYF.

This clonotype was seen a few times. The CDR3 here is CASSLRRGLFEETQYF. The CDR3 DNA reads TGTGCCAGCAGCTTACGCCGGGGACTGTTCGAGGAGACCCAGTACTTC. The V and J genes are TRBV7-4 and TRBJ2-5, with D tentatively TRBD2 (6 bases). CDR3 size: 16 residues. With 2 bases removed from V and 5 bases from J, the gap between germline ends came to 18 bases. CDR1 SGHVT and CDR2 SQSDAQ come from the germline V gene.

This clonotype was detected ten times or more. The chain joins TRBV7-6 to TRBJ2-7, with TRBD2 identical over 12 bases. The V and J ends lost 6 bases and 4 bases, in that order; junction bases with no gene match: 7. CDR1 and CDR2 from the germline V gene are SGHVS and FNYEAQ. The CDR3 is 15 amino acids. The CDR3: CASSPSGGGYYEQYF. For the CDR3, the DNA is TGTGCCAGCAGTCCTAGCGGGGGGGGATATTACGAGCAGTACTTC.

This clonotype has ten or more counts. The V call is TRBV15, the J call TRBJ1-5; 9 bases agree with TRBD1. With V trimmed by 5 bases and J by 7 bases, 12 bases remained unmatched. The CDR3 covers 16 residues. The germline CDR1 and CDR2 sequences are LNHNV and YYDKDF (reference sequence). CDR3: CATSRYPGQGWQPQHF. The DNA for the CDR3 is TGTGCCACCAGCCGATACCCGGGACAGGGATGGCAGCCCCAGCATTTT.

As for this clonotype: Being one base from a much bigger clone, this may be a read error. The chain carries TRBV28 and TRBJ1-1, with D tentatively TRBD1 (5 bases). The CDR3 extends over 14 amino acids. The V gene's germline CDR1 is MDHEN and CDR2 SYDVKM. The CDR3 region has the DNA TGTGCCAGCAGTTTTTGGGGGATGAACACTGAAGCTTACTTT. This translates into CASSFWGMNTEAYF.

The chain couples TRBV14 to TRBJ1-3; 12 bases are shared with TRBD1. Trimming took 5 bases from V and 3 from J; bases not matched to a gene: 5. CDR3 length equals 16 residues. Germline-derived CDR1 and CDR2 are SGHDN and FVKESK. The DNA for the CDR3 is TGTGCCAGCAGCTCCGGGACAGGGGGCTTTGGAAACACCATATATTTT. This translates into CASSSGTGGFGNTIYF. The whole variable domain, filled in from reference TRBV14 and TRBJ1-3, reads EAGVTQFPSHSVIEKGQTVTLRCDPISGHDNLYWYRRVMGKEIKFLLHFVKESKQDESGMPNNRFLAERTGGTYSTLKVQPAELEDSGVYFCASSSGTGGFGNTIYFGEGSWLTVV.